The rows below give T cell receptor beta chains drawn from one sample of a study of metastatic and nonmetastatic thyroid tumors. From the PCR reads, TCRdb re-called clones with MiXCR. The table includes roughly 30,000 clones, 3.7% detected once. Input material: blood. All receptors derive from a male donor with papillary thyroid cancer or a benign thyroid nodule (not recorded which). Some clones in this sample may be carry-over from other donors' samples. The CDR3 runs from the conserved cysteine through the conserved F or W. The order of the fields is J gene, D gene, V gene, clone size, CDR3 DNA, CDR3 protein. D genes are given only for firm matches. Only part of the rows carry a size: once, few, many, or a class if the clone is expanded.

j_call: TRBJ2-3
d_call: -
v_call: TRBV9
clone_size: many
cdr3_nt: TGTGCCAGCAGCGTAGACAGCGACACAGATACGCAGTATTTT
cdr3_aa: CASSVDSDTDTQYF

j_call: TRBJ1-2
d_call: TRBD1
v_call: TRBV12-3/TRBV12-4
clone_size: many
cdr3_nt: TGTGCCAGCAGTCACGACCGGGACAGGGGCTATGGCTACACCTTC
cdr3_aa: CASSHDRDRGYGYTF

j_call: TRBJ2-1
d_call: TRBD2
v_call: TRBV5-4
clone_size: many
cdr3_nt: TGTGCCAGCAGGCCGGGGGGGGAGCCCTACAATGAGCAGTTCTTC
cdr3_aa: CASRPGGEPYNEQFF

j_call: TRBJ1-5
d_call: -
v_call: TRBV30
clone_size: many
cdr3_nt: TGTGCCTGGACGGCAGGGGCAAACCAGCCCCAGCATTTT
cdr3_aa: CAWTAGANQPQHF

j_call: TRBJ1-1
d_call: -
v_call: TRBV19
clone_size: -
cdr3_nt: TGTGCCAGTAGCCGTCAATGGAACACTGAAGCTTTCTTT
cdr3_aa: CASSRQWNTEAFF

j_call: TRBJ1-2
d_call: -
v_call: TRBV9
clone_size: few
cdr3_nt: TGTGCCAGCAGCGCAGCAAGGTGTGGGGCCAACTACGGCTACACCTTC
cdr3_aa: CASSAARCGANYGYTF

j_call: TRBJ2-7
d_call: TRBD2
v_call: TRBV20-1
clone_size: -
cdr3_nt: TGCAGTGCTCTTAGCGGGGGGGCCTGGGAGCAGTACTTC
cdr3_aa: CSALSGGAWEQYF

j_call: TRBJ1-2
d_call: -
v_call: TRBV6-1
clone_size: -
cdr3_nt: TGTGCCAGCACCGATTTGACAGGCTATGGCTACACCTTC
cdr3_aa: CASTDLTGYGYTF

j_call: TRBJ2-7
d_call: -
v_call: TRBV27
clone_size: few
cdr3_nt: TGTGCCAGCAGTTTATCCTCCAGGGCCTACGAGCAGTACTTC
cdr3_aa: CASSLSSRAYEQYF

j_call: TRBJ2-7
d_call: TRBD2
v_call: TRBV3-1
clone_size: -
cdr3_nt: TGTGCCAGCAGCCCCACGGGGGGGGAGTACGAGCAGTACTTC
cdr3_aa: CASSPTGGEYEQYF

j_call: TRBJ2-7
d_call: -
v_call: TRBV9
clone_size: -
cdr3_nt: TGTGCCAGCAGCCCCTACCTCGGGGCCGGGGGCGAGCAGTACTTC
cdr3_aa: CASSPYLGAGGEQYF

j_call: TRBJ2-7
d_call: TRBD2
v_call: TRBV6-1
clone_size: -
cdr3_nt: TGTGCCAGCATTGGATTTAGCGGGAGGGATAAGTACGAGCAGTACTTC
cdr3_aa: CASIGFSGRDKYEQYF